This TCR beta chain comes out of a study of cytomegalovirus exposure and HLA in healthy donors (dated by TCRdb to the late 2010s). The study in broad terms: In an earlier analysis of 550 to 750 of the donors, 250 to 350 Gb of sequence data and 117 million unique TCR beta sequences from 180 million or so T cells were reported. An early release covering over 500 HLA-typed donors comprised about 310 gigabases of sequencing data and around 85 million unique TCR sequences. Of the approximately 400 genotyped donors, less than 90% were placed in the genetic ancestry cluster associated with self-reported Caucasian donors. The study was designed to test whether signatures of past pathogen exposure could be identified by cataloging public T cell receptors. The study profiled the T cell repertoires of under 700 subjects by immunosequencing and related them to cytomegalovirus serostatus. Along with the roughly 700-subject first cohort, a separate validation cohort of over 90 different subjects was used. High-throughput TCR immunosequencing, statistical association of individual TCRs with disease status, and machine learning were combined to predict cytomegalovirus infection status. A later analysis re-examined previously published TCR beta repertoires from just over 650 donors and added high-resolution HLA genotyping to investigate patterns of TCR occurrence. Rather than using new phenotypic data, the later analysis identified candidate immune exposures from TCR beta sequences and from how often those sequences occurred across donors. An earlier analysis of approximately 630 of the donors applied high-throughput TCR beta sequencing to assess whether each TCR beta V gene segment acted as functional or pseudogenic. Donor age, sex, ethnicity and CMV serostatus were collected together with the repertoire data. A later genetic analysis used genome-wide SNP genotypes for about three fifths of the 666 donors, treating that subset as a discovery cohort. Every discovery cohort repertoire had been produced on one sequencing platform. HLA typing covered class I and class II loci at four-digit resolution. Typing coverage differed by locus: A, B, C, DRB1 and DQB1 were typed in roughly 620-630 donors, DQA1 in 500 to 550, DPA1 in 600 to 610, and DPB1 in just under 490. Roughly 5 DR-DQ haplotypes were handled as single units for association and clustering because linkage in the cohort was strong. On average, around 240,000 unique TCR beta nucleotide sequences were sequenced per donor among a few hundred genotyped donors of the cohort, with about 17% of those sequences being non-productive. What the authors observed across the whole study: An association between a missense DCLRE1C variant and V-gene and J-gene trimming of TCR beta chains was found in a later genetic analysis and replicated in an independent cohort. Most CMV-associated TCR beta chains appeared to be HLA-restricted in a later analysis, and the HLA associations seemed to be driven largely by CMV exposure. Linkage disequilibrium might explain the correlated functional status among segregating V segments, but an unknown experimental factor could not be ruled out. The study gave a list of 150 to 200 TCR beta chains associated with cytomegalovirus. It was suggested by the authors that the approach could potentially be generalized to other disease states and immunological phenotypes. According to a later analysis, parvovirus B19, influenza, CMV and Epstein-Barr virus appeared linked to several top co-occurrence clusters. Three of the identified cytomegalovirus-associated TCR beta chains were confirmed in vitro to be specific for cytomegalovirus antigens. Broadly in line with IMGT annotations, most TCR beta V segments showed up in productive rearrangements about 87% or about 30% of the time in an earlier analysis of some 590 of the donors. Roughly uniform sequencing depth across donors was assumed in presence/absence analyses, although this assumption may not hold. A group of highly shared sequence variants was considered likely to be a technical artifact of the sequencing pipeline. According to a later analysis, TCR association rates differed among HLA loci, with DRB1 alleles showing the most associated TCRs and HLA-C alleles showing the fewest. A further reported finding was that TCR beta sequences accurately predicted the HLA-A and HLA-B alleles for most subjects in the first cohort. While some public TCRs were present in many individuals, most TCR sequences turned up only very rarely across donors. At a false discovery rate of 0.05, a later analysis linked 15,000 to 20,000 TCR beta sequences to specific HLA alleles. In this cohort, only TCR beta chains were sequenced, and detectable features were limited by the absence of alpha or paired-chain data. Because some donors lacked HLA typing at each locus, the association tests relied only on the typed subset. Strong co-occurrence of HLA alleles, especially DR and DQ, made assigning TCR associations to individual alleles difficult. The earlier analysis of almost 600 of the donors excluded 15 to 20 rarely observed V segments, including chromosome 9 orphons, because counts were too low. The classifier was reported to diagnose cytomegalovirus status with high specificity and sensitivity in both the original and validation cohorts. CMV serostatus was the only immune exposure information available for the cohort. Compared with the approximately 710-donor mean, donors in an Asian-associated ancestry cluster had fewer N-insertions in productive TCRs, according to a later genetic analysis. In a later analysis, HLA-associated TCR beta chains were found to be more clonally expanded and to have lower generation probabilities than equally common non-associated chains.

Library prep was done by the immunoSEQ multiplex PCR assay. The multiplex PCR relied on a mix of 60 forward primers for TCR Vbeta segments and 13 reverse primers for TCR Jbeta segments. Amplification of the CDR3 region of rearranged TCR beta genes was performed with a multiplex PCR assay on genomic DNA. The amplified TCR beta libraries were sequenced on the Illumina HiSeq System as 87-base-pair reads. The original pipeline was this. Across the 670 or so repertoires, a later analysis counted 78 million or so unique TCR beta chains, around 11 million of which were shared by at least two donors. Raw reads were error-corrected and collapsed into unique sequences by a nearest-neighbor algorithm in which closely related sequences were merged to remove PCR and sequencing errors. CDR3 sequences were aligned to IMGT reference sequences to assign V, D and J gene segments. For a sequence to be retained, a match of at least six nucleotides was required to both a V gene segment and a J gene segment. A rearrangement was called productive if the CDR3 had no stop codons and remained in frame with V and J, and every other rearrangement was called non-productive. CDR3 was defined by IMGT convention, running from the second conserved V-encoded cysteine to the conserved J-encoded phenylalanine. The earlier analysis of more than 450 of the donors excluded sequences that lacked an unambiguous match to a single V gene segment. An earlier analysis of 450 to 650 of the donors called V segments functional above 56.7% productive rearrangements and segregating when the between-donor standard deviation exceeded 5%. To diagnose cytomegalovirus status from the catalog of TCR beta chain sequences, a statistical classification framework was built. A later analysis assigned V and J genes by comparing TCR nucleotide sequences with IMGT/GENE-DB human TR gene sequences. The TCRdist pipeline was used in a later analysis to assign CDR3 sequences and most-parsimonious VDJ recombination scenarios. In a later analysis, every TCR beta chain was defined by the combination of its CDR3 amino acid sequence and its V-gene family, and reads without a unique V-gene family were dropped. As a way to deal with suspected cross-contamination and a sequencing artifact, a later analysis dropped hundreds of nucleotide sequences that were highly shared and had low generation probability. In a later analysis, a clonal expansion index was calculated for each public chain from normalized within-repertoire ranks of inferred template counts. Generation probabilities in a later analysis came from a VDJ recombination model fitted to out-of-frame rearrangements, and those results were checked against IGoR. Hypergeometric tests were used in a later analysis to score TCR-TCR, TCR-HLA and TCR-CMV co-occurrence, with a repertoire-size bias correction applied to the TCR pairs. A later analysis estimated false discovery rates by permuting HLA or CMV assignments 20 times. In a later analysis, co-occurring TCRs were grouped using DBSCAN, and TCRdist sequence similarity was added for clustering within HLA-allele-positive subsets. Repertoires with fewer than 30,000 or more than 120,000 public chains, plus five repertoires with anomalous nucleotide sharing, were excluded from co-occurrence clustering. The clones in this table, taken by TCRdb from immuneACCESS, are in-frame only. Not every clone is retained; where verified, under half of the shortfall comes from an unresolved V gene, and the cause of the rest is unknown. V, J and clone size are those of that table, while D and trimming were read from the DNA. This sample lists about 150,000 clones; more than 65% were detected once. The ten largest clones represent approximately 6% of the sample.

As to this clone: Its antigen target is currently unknown. No clone much larger than this one lies a single base away; base qualities are absent.

The cohort was made up of approximately 670 healthy bone marrow donors. At the time of sampling, every cohort member was nominally healthy, though immune exposures that went unrecorded were likely present. The donor tested CMV seropositive and was one of the 289 seropositive cohort members. Every donor gave a peripheral blood sample, and the peripheral blood mononuclear cells from that sample were used for TCR beta sequencing. Genomic DNA was extracted from the blood cell samples with the Qiagen DNeasy Blood Extraction Kit. This sequence originates from a man aged 45-65 years in good health and CMV-seropositive. The sequenced sample was PBMCs.

The CDR3 reads as follows: CASSLGGSGQYNEQFF. The sequenced DNA is TGTGCCAGCAGCTTGGGAGGCTCTGGCCAATACAATGAGCAGTTCTTC. Rearrangement joined TRBV5-8 to TRBJ2-1, with the D gene not clear enough to name. Reading the germline V gene gives CDR1 SGHTS and CDR2 YDEGEE. Taken from cysteine to phenylalanine, the CDR3 has 16 residues. Just CDR3 DNA is preserved here, 48 bases in frame from base 1. V and J are truncated by 0 bases and 4 bases respectively, leaving an intervening sequence of 14 bases.